A selection of T cell receptor beta chains follows, all from one sample in a study of a mutant IDH1 vaccine in newly diagnosed glioma. Assay used: immunoSEQ multiplex PCR; TCRdb lists only in-frame clones, some missing. The repertoire holds 90,000 to 95,000 clones, with 83% as singletons. The specimen comprised PBMCs, sampled from a glioma patient treated with radiotherapy, temozolomide or both. Every receptor here comes from a woman aged 50 to 60 with glioma. CDR3s include the opening cysteine and the closing phenylalanine or tryptophan.

J	V	CDR3
TRBJ1-4	TRBV19	CASQDRGTFNEKLFF
TRBJ2-2	TRBV19	CASSIQSLNTGELFF
TRBJ1-5	TRBV7-8	CASSSNNQPQHF
TRBJ1-2	TRBV21-1	CASSEDRLVNYGYTF
TRBJ1-1	TRBV7-9	CASSSRQGMNTEAFF
TRBJ1-4	TRBV5-6	CASSSLSATNEKLFF
TRBJ1-4	TRBV7-9	CASRYTSGEINEKLFF
TRBJ2-3	TRBV27	CASQYSLHSISTDTQYF
TRBJ2-7	TRBV20-1	CSADLSYEQYF
TRBJ1-4	TRBV7-2	CASSLWATNEKLFF
TRBJ2-7	TRBV9	CASSVVGNEDYEQYF
TRBJ1-2	TRBV4-2	CASSQDKAGGYGYTF
TRBJ1-2	TRBV19	CASSNWDSTNYGYTF
TRBJ1-2	TRBV5-4	CASSSKVTGGTHPYGYTF
TRBJ1-1	TRBV27	CASSLRLGMMNTEAFF
TRBJ2-7	TRBV5-1	CASAPLAGGYEQYF
TRBJ1-5	TRBV19	CASSIGTLGYQPQHF
TRBJ1-5	TRBV19	CASSQGRNQPQHF
TRBJ2-3	TRBV5-1	CASSLGLAGGHGGADTQYF
TRBJ2-7	TRBV30	CAWSGGVEQYF
TRBJ1-5	TRBV6-1	CAAMTGTSRKPQHF
TRBJ1-2	TRBV9	CASSVATLNYGYTF
TRBJ1-2	TRBV7-2	CASSLTGTGYTF
TRBJ2-7	TRBV6-5	CASSTRPDAYEQYF
TRBJ2-5	TRBV2	CASSEDGKVQETQYF
TRBJ2-7	TRBV4-2	CASSQDGSSYEQYF
TRBJ2-7	TRBV6-5	CASSYSSWGEQYF